The rows below give T cell receptor beta chains drawn from one sample of a study of technical replicates of blood from a few donors. Sequencing used immunoSEQ multiplex PCR; TCRdb keeps in-frame clones, though not all of them. The sample includes around 67,000 clones, roughly 95% of them seen just once. Input material: T cells isolated from PBMCs. All receptors come from a human donor in good health. CDR3s include the opening cysteine and the closing phenylalanine or tryptophan. Fields, in order: V gene, D gene, J gene, clone size, CDR3 DNA, CDR3 protein. A D gene is named only where the DNA matches it firmly. Clone size is shown for a subset of rows, as once, few, many or a class of expanded clone.

TRBV7-9	TRBD1	TRBJ2-7	-	TGTGCCAGCAGCTTAGTCGGGACAGGGCTAATTTACGAGCAGTACTTC	CASSLVGTGLIYEQYF
TRBV10-3	-	TRBJ2-7	-	TGTGCCATCAGTGCACTGAGCTACGAGCAGTACTTC	CAISALSYEQYF
TRBV5-1	TRBD1	TRBJ1-1	-	TGCGCCAGCAGCCCAGGACAGGGGGCGACTGAAGCTTTCTTT	CASSPGQGATEAFF
TRBV19	TRBD1	TRBJ1-1	-	TGTGCCAGTAGTATAGGACAGGGGGGTAACACTGAAGCTTTCTTT	CASSIGQGGNTEAFF
TRBV5-6	-	TRBJ2-3	-	TGTGCCAGCAGCTTGGATGATTCTGGGGCGAGCACAGATACGCAGTATTTT	CASSLDDSGASTDTQYF
TRBV6-5	TRBD2	TRBJ2-7	-	TGTGCCAGCAGCCAGACTAGCGGCTCCTACGAGCAGTACTTC	CASSQTSGSYEQYF
TRBV7-2	-	TRBJ2-2	once	TGTGCCAGCAGCTTGGGGGGGGCAGGGGAGCTGTTTTTT	CASSLGGAGELFF
TRBV6-1	-	TRBJ2-7	-	TGTGCCAGCAGTGAGGGGCAGGTCTACGAGCAGTACTTC	CASSEGQVYEQYF
TRBV25-1	TRBD1	TRBJ2-2	-	TGTGCCAGCAGCGGACCCTTTTCAAGACAGGGGATCGCCGGGGAGCTGTTTTTT	CASSGPFSRQGIAGELFF
TRBV10-3	-	TRBJ1-3	-	TGTGCCATCAGCGGGTTGGGAACAGGCTCTGGAAACACCATATATTTT	CAISGLGTGSGNTIYF
TRBV27	-	TRBJ2-6	-	TGTGCCAGCAGCCTCACAGGGTCTGGGGCCAACGTCCTGACTTTC	CASSLTGSGANVLTF
TRBV18	TRBD1	TRBJ2-7	-	TGTGCCAGCGCCCGACAGGGTTTGGAGAACGAGCAGTACTTC	CASARQGLENEQYF
TRBV25-1	-	TRBJ1-2	once	TGTGCCAGCAGTGAAAATCGGGGCTATGGCTACACCTTC	CASSENRGYGYTF
TRBV11-2	TRBD2	TRBJ2-7	-	TGTGCCAGCACCAAACTCACCGGGGGGGCTCGCGAGCAGTACTTC	CASTKLTGGAREQYF
TRBV15	-	TRBJ1-1	-	TGTGCCACCAGCAGAGTCGACATGAACACTGAAGCTTTCTTT	CATSRVDMNTEAFF
TRBV10-3	-	TRBJ2-7	-	TGTGCCGCGGCGTTCGGGGGCGAGCAGTACTTC	CAAAFGGEQYF
TRBV5-1	TRBD2	TRBJ2-7	once	TGCGCCAGCAGCTGGGCCACTAGCGGGAGCTCCTACGAGCAGTACTTC	CASSWATSGSSYEQYF
TRBV5-1	TRBD2	TRBJ2-1	few	TGCGCCAGCAGCTTAGGGCAGCGGGGGGGCTCGACTGAGCAGTTCTTC	CASSLGQRGGSTEQFF
TRBV9	TRBD2	TRBJ2-1	once	TGTGCCAGCAGCGTTGTCACCGGGACTAGGCAGTTCTTC	CASSVVTGTRQFF
TRBV7-9	TRBD1	TRBJ1-1	-	TGTGCCAGCAGCTTAGGCCAAGGGGGCATAAACACTGAAGCTTTCTTT	CASSLGQGGINTEAFF
TRBV11-3	TRBD1	TRBJ1-2	-	TGTGCCAGCAGCTCTTGGACAGGGGGGTTCTATGGCTACACCTTC	CASSSWTGGFYGYTF
TRBV19	TRBD2	TRBJ2-2	-	TGTGCCAGTAGTATCATAGCGGGAGGGCCGGGGGAGCTGTTTTTT	CASSIIAGGPGELFF
TRBV19	-	TRBJ1-2	once	TGTGCCAGTAAACAGATCCTCGGCGCTGGACAAATGACCGATGGCTACACCTTC	CASKQILGAGQMTDGYTF
TRBV7-9	TRBD1	TRBJ2-5	-	TGTGCCAGCAGCCGGATAGGACAGGGCCAAGAGACCCAGTACTTC	CASSRIGQGQETQYF
TRBV4-2	-	TRBJ1-5	-	TGTGCCAGCAGCCAAGTATGGCGGGGAGGAGGGGGCAATCAGCCCCAGCATTTT	CASSQVWRGGGGNQPQHF
TRBV7-8	-	TRBJ1-1	-	TGTGCCAGCAGTTACAGGACCTTGAACACTGAAGCTTTCTTT	CASSYRTLNTEAFF
TRBV30	TRBD2	TRBJ2-7	-	TGTGCCTGGAAGGGGGCGGGAGGGGTTTCCAGCTCCTACGAGCAGTACTTC	CAWKGAGGVSSSYEQYF
TRBV10-1	TRBD1	TRBJ2-7	-	TGCGCCAGCAGTGACGGGGGGACAGGGCGCTACGAGCAGTACTTC	CASSDGGTGRYEQYF
TRBV6-5	-	TRBJ1-4	-	TGTGCCAGCAGTTACGGGGAGTTGAGTGAAAAACTGTTTTTT	CASSYGELSEKLFF
TRBV13	-	TRBJ2-5	-	TGTGCCAGCAGCTTAGGCCCAGGGCAAGAGACCCAGTACTTC	CASSLGPGQETQYF
TRBV11-3	-	TRBJ2-3	-	TGTGCCAGCAGCTTAGATCTGTGGGGGGTTAGAAGCACAGATACGCAGTATTTT	CASSLDLWGVRSTDTQYF
TRBV30	TRBD1	TRBJ1-2	-	TGTGCCTGGAAATGGCTGGGACAGGACGACTATGGCTACACCTTC	CAWKWLGQDDYGYTF
TRBV19	-	TRBJ2-7	-	TGTGCCAGTAGTACCCCCCCTCAGACACCGACCTACGAGCAGTACTTC	CASSTPPQTPTYEQYF
TRBV5-4	TRBD2	TRBJ2-1	once	TGTGCCAGCAGCTTGGCTAGCGGGAGGGCCCGAGAGCAGTTCTTC	CASSLASGRAREQFF
TRBV5-1	-	TRBJ1-4	few	TGCGCCAGCAGCCGGGGACTTAATGAAAAACTGTTTTTT	CASSRGLNEKLFF
TRBV27	TRBD2	TRBJ2-1	-	TGTGCCAGCAGTTTAGGCGGGAGAGTCCCCAATGAGCAGTTCTTC	CASSLGGRVPNEQFF
TRBV5-6	-	TRBJ1-5	-	TGTGCCAGCAGCTCAATCGGTCAGCCCCAGCATTTT	CASSSIGQPQHF
TRBV7-3	-	TRBJ2-1	-	TGTGCCAGCAGCTCCCTAGTTCCTGAGCAGTTCTTC	CASSSLVPEQFF
TRBV13	-	TRBJ1-2	-	TGTGCCAGCAGCTTCTCTAACTATGGCTACACCTTC	CASSFSNYGYTF
TRBV5-1	-	TRBJ1-2	-	TGCGCCAGCAGCTTCGCTGACAGGCTTAACTATGGCTACACCTTC	CASSFADRLNYGYTF
TRBV19	TRBD1	TRBJ1-5	-	TGTGCCAGTAGTATCAGACAGGGATTCAATCAGCCCCAGCATTTT	CASSIRQGFNQPQHF
TRBV15	TRBD1	TRBJ2-5	-	TGTGCCACCAGCAGTGAAGGGGGCGAGGAAGAGACCCAGTACTTC	CATSSEGGEEETQYF
TRBV28	-	TRBJ1-1	-	TGTGCCAGCAACCCGCAGACAGGGAACACTGAAGCTTTCTTT	CASNPQTGNTEAFF
TRBV7-9	TRBD1	TRBJ1-2	few	TGTGCCAGCAGCAAACTGACGGGACAGGGAAGTGGATTAGGGTATGGCTACACCTTC	CASSKLTGQGSGLGYGYTF
TRBV6-5	TRBD1	TRBJ1-3	-	TGTGCCAGCAGTTACCGACAGGGACACACCATATATTTT	CASSYRQGHTIYF
TRBV10-1	-	TRBJ1-2	-	TGCGCCAGCAGCCTGACACAGGGACATGGCTACACCTTC	CASSLTQGHGYTF
TRBV13	TRBD2	TRBJ2-7	-	TGTGCCAGCAGCTTACTAGCGGCCTACGAGCAGTACTTC	CASSLLAAYEQYF
TRBV10-3	TRBD1	TRBJ2-7	few	TGTGCCATCGGCGAGCCGCAAGGGACAGCCTACGAGCAGTACTTC	CAIGEPQGTAYEQYF
TRBV2	-	TRBJ2-7	-	TGTGCCAGCAGGGGGAGGGGGGGCAGGTCCTACGAGCAGTACTTC	CASRGRGGRSYEQYF
TRBV5-8	TRBD1	TRBJ2-4	-	TGTGCCAGCAGCCCGGGACAGAGAAAGGTTATTGTAGCCAAAAACATTCAGTACTTC	CASSPGQRKVIVAKNIQYF
TRBV7-6	-	TRBJ2-7	-	TGTGCCAGCAGCTTAGAGCACAGAGAAGGCTACGAGCAGTACTTC	CASSLEHREGYEQYF
TRBV5-4	-	TRBJ1-4	-	TGTGCCAGCAGCTTGGGACAGGCCAACTACGAAAAACTGTTTTTT	CASSLGQANYEKLFF
TRBV6-4	-	TRBJ2-2	-	TGTGCCAGCAGTGGCGGGGCGAACACCGGGGAGCTGTTTTTT	CASSGGANTGELFF
TRBV18	-	TRBJ2-7	-	TGTGCCAGCTCACCAGGCCAGGGGAGCTACGAGCAGTACTTC	CASSPGQGSYEQYF